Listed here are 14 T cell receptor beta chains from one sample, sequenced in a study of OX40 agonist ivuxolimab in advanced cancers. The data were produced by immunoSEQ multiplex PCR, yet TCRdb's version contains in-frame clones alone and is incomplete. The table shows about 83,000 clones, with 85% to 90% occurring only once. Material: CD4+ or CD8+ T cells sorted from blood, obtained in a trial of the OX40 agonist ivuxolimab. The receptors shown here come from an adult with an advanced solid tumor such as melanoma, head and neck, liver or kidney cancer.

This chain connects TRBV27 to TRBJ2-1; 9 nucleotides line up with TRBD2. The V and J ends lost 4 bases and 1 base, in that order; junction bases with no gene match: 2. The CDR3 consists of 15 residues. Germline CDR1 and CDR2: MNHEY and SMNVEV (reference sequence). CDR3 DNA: TGTGCCAGCAGTTCCAGCGGGGGGTCCTACAATGAGCAGTTCTTC. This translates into CASSSSGGSYNEQFF.

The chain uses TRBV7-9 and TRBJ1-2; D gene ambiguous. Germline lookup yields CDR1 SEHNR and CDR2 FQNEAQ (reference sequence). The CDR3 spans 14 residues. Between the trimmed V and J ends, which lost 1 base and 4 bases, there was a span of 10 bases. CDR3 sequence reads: CASSLVGVPYGYTF. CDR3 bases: TGTGCCAGCAGCTTAGTTGGGGTCCCCTATGGCTACACCTTC.

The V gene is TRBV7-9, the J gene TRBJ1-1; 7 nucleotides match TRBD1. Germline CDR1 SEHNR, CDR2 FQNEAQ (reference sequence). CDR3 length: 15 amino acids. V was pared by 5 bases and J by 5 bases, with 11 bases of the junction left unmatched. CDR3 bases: TGTGCCAGCAGCCCCAGACAGGGCGGTGAAACTGAAGCTTTCTTT. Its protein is CASSPRQGGETEAFF.

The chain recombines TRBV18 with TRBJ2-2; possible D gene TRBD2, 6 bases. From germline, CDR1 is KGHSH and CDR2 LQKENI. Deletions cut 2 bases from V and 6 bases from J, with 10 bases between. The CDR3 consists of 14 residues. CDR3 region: CASSPTTGAGELFF. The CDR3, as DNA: TGTGCCAGCTCACCAACGACGGGGGCCGGGGAGCTGTTTTTT.

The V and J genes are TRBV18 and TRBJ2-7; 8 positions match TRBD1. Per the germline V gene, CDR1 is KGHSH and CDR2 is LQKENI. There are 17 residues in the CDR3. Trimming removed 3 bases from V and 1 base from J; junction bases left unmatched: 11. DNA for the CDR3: TGTGCCAGCTCACCCCCCGCCGGACAGGGAAAATCCTACGAGCAGTACTTC. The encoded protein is CASSPPAGQGKSYEQYF.

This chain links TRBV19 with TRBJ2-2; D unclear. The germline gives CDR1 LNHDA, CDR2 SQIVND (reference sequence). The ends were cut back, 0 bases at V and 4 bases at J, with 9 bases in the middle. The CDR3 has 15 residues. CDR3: CASSIESPGTGELFF. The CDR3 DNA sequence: TGTGCCAGTAGTATAGAGTCGCCCGGCACCGGGGAGCTGTTTTTT.

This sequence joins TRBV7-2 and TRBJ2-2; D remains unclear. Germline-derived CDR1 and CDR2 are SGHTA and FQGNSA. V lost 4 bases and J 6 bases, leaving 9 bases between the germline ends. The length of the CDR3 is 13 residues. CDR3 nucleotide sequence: TGTGCCAGCAGCTCCTCAGTACCCGGGGAGCTGTTTTTT. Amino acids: CASSSSVPGELFF.

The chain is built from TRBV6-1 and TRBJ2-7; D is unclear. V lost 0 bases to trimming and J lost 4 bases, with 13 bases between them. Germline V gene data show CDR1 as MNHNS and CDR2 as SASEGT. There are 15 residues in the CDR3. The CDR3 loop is CASSEAPSPLYEQYF. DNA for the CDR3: TGTGCCAGCAGTGAAGCGCCATCCCCCCTATACGAGCAGTACTTC.

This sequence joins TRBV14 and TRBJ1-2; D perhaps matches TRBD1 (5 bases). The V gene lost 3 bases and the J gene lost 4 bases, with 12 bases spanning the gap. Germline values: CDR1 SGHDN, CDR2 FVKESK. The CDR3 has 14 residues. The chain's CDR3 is CASSQQGVGYGYTF. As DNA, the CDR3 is TGTGCCAGCAGCCAGCAAGGGGTGGGCTATGGCTACACCTTC.

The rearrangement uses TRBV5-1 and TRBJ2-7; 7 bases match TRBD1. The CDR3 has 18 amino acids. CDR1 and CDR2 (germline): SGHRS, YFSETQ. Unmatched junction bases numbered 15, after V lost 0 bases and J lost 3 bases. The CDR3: CASSLAPSGQVKSYEQYF. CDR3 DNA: TGCGCCAGCAGCTTGGCGCCCTCTGGACAGGTAAAAAGCTACGAGCAGTACTTC.

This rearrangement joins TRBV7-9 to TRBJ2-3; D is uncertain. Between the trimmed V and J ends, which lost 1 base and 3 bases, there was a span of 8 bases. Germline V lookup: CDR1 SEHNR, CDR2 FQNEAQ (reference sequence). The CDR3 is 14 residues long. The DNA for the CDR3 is TGTGCCAGCAGCTTAGGGCAGCTGACAGATACGCAGTATTTT. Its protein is CASSLGQLTDTQYF.

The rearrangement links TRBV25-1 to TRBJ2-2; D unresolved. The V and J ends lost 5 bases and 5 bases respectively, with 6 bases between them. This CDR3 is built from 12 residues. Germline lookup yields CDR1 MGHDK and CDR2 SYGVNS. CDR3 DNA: TGTGCCAGCAGTTGGGAAACCGGGGAGCTGTTTTTT. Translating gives CASSWETGELFF.

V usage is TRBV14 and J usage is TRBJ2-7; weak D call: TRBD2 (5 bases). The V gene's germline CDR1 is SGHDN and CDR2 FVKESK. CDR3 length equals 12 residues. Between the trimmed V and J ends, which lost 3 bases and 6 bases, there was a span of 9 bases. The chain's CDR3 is CASSHSGSEQYF. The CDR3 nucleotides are TGTGCCAGCAGCCATTCGGGATCCGAGCAGTACTTC. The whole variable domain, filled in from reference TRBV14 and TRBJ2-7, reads EAGVTQFPSHSVIEKGQTVTLRCDPISGHDNLYWYRRVMGKEIKFLLHFVKESKQDESGMPNNRFLAERTGGTYSTLKVQPAELEDSGVYFCASSHSGSEQYFGPGTRLTVT.

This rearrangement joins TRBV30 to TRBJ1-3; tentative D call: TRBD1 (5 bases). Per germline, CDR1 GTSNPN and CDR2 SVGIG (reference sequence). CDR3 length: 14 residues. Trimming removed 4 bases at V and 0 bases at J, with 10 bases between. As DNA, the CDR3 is TGTGCCTGGACCCAGGGCAACTCTGGAAACACCATATATTTT. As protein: CAWTQGNSGNTIYF.